This T cell receptor (beta chain) is drawn from a study of cytomegalovirus exposure and HLA in healthy donors. Germline V gene lookup returns CDR1 MNHNS and CDR2 SASEGT. The CDR3 contains 12 residues. V was clipped by 11 bases and J by 4 bases, with 14 bases between them. PCR involved 60 Vbeta and 13 Jbeta primers. Original methodology: Later reanalysis found approximately 76 million unique TCR beta chains, around 9.9 million of them shared. Sequencing used immunoSEQ multiplex PCR; TCRdb keeps in-frame clones, though not all of them. The V and J calls and the clone size are those of that table, but D and trimming were determined from the DNA. This sample has around 140,000 clones, with roughly four fifths found just once. A single count supports this clone. Its specificity is not known. Likely unrecorded immune exposures existed in these nominally healthy donors. Study results and caveats: Researchers reported in a later analysis that a missense DCLRE1C variant was tied to TCR beta V- and J-gene trimming.

J is TRBJ1-2 and V is TRBV6-1; no clear D. This TCR came from a man aged 18 to 30 in good health and CMV-seropositive. Sequenced input: PBMCs. The CDR3 sequence is CAHRQVSYGYTF. CDR3 bases: TGTGCCCATCGGCAGGTTTCCTATGGCTACACCTTC.